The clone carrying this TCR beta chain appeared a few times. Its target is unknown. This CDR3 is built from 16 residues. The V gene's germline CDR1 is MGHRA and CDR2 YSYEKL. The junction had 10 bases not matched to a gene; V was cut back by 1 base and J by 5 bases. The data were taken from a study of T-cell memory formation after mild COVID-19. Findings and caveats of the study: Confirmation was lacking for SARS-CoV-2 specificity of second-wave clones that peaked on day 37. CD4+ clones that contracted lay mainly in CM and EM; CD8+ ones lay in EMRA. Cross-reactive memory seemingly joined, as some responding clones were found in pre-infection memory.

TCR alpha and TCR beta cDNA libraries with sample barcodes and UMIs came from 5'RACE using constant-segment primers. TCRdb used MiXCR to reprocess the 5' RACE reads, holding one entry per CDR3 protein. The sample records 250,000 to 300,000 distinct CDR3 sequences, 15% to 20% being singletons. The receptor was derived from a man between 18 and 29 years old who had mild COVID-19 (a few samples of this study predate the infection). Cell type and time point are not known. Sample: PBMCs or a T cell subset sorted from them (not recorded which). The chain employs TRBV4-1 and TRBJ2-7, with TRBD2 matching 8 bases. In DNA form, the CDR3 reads TGCGCCAGCAGCCAAGCCCCGGGACTAGGAATGGACGAGCAGTACTTC. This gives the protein CASSQAPGLGMDEQYF.